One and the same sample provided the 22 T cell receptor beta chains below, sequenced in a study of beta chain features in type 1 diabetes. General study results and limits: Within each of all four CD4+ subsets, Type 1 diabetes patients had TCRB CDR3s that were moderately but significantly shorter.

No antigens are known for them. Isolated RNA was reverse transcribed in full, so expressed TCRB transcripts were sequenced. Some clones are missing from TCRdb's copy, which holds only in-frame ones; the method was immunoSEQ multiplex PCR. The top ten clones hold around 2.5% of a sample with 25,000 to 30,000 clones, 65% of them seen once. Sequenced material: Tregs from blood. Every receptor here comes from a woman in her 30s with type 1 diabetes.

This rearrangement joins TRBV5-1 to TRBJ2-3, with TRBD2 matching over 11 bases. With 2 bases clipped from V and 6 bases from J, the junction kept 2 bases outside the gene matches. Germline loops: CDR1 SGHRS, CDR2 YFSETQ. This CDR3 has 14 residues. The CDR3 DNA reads TGCGCCAGCAGCTTTAGCGGGAGGGAGGATACGCAGTATTTT. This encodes CASSFSGREDTQYF.

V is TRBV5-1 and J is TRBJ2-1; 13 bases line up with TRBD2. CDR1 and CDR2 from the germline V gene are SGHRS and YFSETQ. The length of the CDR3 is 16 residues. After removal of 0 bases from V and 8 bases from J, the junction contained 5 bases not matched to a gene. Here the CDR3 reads CASSLGTSGSFDEQFF. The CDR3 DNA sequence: TGCGCCAGCAGCTTGGGGACTAGCGGGAGTTTCGATGAGCAGTTCTTC. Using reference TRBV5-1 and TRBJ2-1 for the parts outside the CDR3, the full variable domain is KAGVTQTPRYLIKTRGQQVTLSCSPISGHRSVSWYQQTPGQGLQFLFEYFSETQRNKGNFPGRFSGRQFSNSRSEMNVSTLELGDSALYLCASSLGTSGSFDEQFFGPGTRLTVL.

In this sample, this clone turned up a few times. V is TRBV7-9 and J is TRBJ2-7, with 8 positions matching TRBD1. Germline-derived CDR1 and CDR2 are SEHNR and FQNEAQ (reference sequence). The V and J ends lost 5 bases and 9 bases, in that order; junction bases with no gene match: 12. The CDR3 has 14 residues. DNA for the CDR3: TGTGCCAGCAGCCCCCGGGACAGGATGACGAGGCAGTACTTC. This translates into CASSPRDRMTRQYF.

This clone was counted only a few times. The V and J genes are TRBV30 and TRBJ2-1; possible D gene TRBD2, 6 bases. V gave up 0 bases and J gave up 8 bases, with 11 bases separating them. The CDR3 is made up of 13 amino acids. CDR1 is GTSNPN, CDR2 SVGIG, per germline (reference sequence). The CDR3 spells CAWSVQREDEQFF. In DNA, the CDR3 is TGTGCCTGGAGTGTACAAAGGGAGGATGAGCAGTTCTTC.

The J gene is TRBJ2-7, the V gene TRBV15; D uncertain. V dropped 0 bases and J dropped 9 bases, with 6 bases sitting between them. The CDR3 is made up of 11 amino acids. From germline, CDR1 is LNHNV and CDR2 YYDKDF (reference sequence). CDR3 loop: CATSRDTVQYF. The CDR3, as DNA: TGTGCCACCAGCAGAGATACGGTGCAGTACTTC.

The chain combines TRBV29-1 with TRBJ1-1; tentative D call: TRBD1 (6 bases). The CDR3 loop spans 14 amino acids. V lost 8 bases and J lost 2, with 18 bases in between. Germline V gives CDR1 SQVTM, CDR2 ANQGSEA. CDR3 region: CSPDPWTENTEAFF. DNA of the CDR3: TGCAGCCCGGACCCTTGGACAGAAAACACTGAAGCTTTCTTT. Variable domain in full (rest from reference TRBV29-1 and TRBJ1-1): SAVISQKPSRDICQRGTSLTIQCQVDSQVTMMFWYRQQPGQSLTLIATANQGSEATYESGFVIDKFPISRPNLTFSTLTVSNMSPEDSSIYLCSPDPWTENTEAFFGQGTRLTVV.

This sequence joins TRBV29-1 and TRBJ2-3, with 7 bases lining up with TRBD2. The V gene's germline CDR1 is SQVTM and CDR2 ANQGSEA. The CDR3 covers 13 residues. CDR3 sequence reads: CNVARGDTDTQYF. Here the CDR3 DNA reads TGCAACGTCGCCCGGGGGGACACAGATACGCAGTATTTT.

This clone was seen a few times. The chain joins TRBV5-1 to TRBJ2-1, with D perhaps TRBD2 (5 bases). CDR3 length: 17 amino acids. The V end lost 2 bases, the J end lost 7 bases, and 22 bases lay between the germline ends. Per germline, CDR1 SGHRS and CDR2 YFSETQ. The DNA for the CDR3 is TGCGCCAGCAGCTTAGGAGGAACCCCAGTCATAACTAATGAGCAGTTCTTC. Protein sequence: CASSLGGTPVITNEQFF.

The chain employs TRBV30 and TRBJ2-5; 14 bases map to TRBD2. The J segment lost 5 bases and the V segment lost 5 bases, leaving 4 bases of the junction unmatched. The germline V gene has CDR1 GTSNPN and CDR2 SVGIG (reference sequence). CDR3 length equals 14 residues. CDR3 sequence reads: CAWGGTSGSETQYF. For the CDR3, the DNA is TGTGCCTGGGGGGGGACTAGCGGGAGTGAGACCCAGTACTTC.

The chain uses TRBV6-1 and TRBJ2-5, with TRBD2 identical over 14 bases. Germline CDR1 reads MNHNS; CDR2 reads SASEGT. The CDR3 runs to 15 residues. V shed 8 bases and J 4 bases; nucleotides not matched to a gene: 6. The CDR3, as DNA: TGTGCCAGCGCGAGACTAGCGGGAGGGAGAGAGACCCAGTACTTC. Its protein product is CASARLAGGRETQYF.

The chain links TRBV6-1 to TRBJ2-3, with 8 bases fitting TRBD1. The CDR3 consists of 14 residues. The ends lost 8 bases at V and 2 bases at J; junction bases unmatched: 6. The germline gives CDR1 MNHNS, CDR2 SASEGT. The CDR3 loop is CASDRDRYTDTQYF. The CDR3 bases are TGTGCCAGCGACCGGGACAGGTACACAGATACGCAGTATTTT.

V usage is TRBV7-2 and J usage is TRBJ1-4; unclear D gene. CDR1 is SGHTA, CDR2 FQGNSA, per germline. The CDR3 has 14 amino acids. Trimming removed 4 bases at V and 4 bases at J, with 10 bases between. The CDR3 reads CASSSSSINEKLFF. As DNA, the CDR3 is TGTGCCAGCAGCTCGAGTAGTATTAATGAAAAACTGTTTTTT.

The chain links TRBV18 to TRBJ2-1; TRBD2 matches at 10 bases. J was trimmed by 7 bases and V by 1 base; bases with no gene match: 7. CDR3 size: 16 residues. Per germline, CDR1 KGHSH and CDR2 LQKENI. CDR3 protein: CASSPQYLAGENEQFF. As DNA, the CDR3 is TGTGCCAGCTCACCACAATATCTAGCGGGAGAGAATGAGCAGTTCTTC.

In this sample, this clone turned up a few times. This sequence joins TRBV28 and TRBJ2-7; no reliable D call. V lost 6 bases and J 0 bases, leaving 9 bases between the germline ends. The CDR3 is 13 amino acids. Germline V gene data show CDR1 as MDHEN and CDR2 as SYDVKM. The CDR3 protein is CASRDTGSYEQYF. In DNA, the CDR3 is TGTGCCAGCAGAGACACTGGCTCCTACGAGCAGTACTTC. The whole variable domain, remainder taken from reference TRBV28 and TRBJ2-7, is DVKVTQSSRYLVKRTGEKVFLECVQDMDHENMFWYRQDPGLGLRLIYFSYDVKMKEKGDIPEGYSVSREKKERFSLILESASTNQTSMYLCASRDTGSYEQYFGPGTRLTVT.

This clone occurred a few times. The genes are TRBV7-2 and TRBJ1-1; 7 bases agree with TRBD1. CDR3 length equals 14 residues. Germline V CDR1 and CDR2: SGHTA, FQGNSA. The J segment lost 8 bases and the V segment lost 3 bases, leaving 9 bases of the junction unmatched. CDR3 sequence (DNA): TGTGCCAGCAGCTTCCGCCCCGGGACAGTGGAAGCTTTCTTT. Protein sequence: CASSFRPGTVEAFF.

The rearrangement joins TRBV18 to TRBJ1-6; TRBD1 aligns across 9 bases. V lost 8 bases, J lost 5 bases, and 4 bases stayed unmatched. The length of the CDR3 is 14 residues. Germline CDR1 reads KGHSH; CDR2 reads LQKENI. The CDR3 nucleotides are TGTGCCAGCCACAGGGACAGGGATAATTCACCCCTCCACTTT. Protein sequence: CASHRDRDNSPLHF.

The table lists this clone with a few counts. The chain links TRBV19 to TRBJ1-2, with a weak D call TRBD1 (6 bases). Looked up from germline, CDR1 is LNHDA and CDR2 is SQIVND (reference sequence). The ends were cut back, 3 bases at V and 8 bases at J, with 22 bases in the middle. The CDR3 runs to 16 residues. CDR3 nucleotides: TGTGCCAGTAGTATGTTGGGACAATTAACATACGGCGGCTACACCTTC. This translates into CASSMLGQLTYGGYTF.

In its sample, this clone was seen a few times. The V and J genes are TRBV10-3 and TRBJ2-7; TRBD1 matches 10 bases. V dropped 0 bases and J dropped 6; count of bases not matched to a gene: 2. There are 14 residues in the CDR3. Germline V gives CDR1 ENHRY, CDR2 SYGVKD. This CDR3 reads CAISESRTGGEQYF. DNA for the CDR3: TGTGCCATCAGTGAGTCCCGGACAGGGGGCGAGCAGTACTTC.

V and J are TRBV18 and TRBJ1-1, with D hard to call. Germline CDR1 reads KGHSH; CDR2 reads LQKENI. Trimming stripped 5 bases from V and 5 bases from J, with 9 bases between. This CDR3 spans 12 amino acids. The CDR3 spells CASSTGWTEAFF. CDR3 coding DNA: TGTGCCAGCTCAACGGGGTGGACTGAAGCTTTCTTT.

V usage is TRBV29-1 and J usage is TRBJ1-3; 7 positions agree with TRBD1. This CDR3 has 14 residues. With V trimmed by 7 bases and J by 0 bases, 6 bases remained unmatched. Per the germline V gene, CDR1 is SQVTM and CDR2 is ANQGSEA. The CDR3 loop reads CSGARDSSGNTIYF. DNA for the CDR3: TGCAGCGGAGCCCGGGACAGCTCTGGAAACACCATATATTTT.

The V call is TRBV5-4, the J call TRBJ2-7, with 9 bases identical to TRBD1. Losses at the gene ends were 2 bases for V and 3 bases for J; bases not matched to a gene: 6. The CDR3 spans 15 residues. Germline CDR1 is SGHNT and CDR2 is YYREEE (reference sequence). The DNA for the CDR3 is TGTGCCAGCAGCTTTCAGGACAGGGGTGACTACGAGCAGTACTTC. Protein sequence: CASSFQDRGDYEQYF. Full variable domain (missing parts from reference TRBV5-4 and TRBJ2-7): ETGVTQSPTHLIKTRGQQVTLRCSSQSGHNTVSWYQQALGQGPQFIFQYYREEENGRGNFPPRFSGLQFPNYSSELNVNALELDDSALYLCASSFQDRGDYEQYFGPGTRLTVT.

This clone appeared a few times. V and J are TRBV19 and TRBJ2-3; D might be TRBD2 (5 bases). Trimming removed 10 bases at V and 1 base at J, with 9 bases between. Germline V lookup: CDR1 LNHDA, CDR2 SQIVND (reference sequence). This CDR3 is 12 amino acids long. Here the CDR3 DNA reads TGTGCCACCTCCGGGGGCACAGATACGCAGTATTTT. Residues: CATSGGTDTQYF.